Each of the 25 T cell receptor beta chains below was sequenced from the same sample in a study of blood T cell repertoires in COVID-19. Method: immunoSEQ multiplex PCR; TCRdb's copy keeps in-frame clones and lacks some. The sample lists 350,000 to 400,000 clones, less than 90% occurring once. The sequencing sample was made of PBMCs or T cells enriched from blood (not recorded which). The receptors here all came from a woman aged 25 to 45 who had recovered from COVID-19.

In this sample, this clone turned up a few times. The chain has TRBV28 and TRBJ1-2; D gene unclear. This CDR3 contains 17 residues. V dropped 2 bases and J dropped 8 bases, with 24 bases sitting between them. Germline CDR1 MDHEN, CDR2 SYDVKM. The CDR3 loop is CASSLVSPGQQRAGYTF. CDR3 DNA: TGTGCCAGCAGTTTAGTCAGTCCTGGGCAACAGCGGGCGGGCTACACCTTC.

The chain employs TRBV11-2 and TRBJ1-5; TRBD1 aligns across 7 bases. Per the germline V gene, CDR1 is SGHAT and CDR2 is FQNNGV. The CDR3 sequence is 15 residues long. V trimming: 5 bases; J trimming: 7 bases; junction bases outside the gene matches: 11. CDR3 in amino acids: CASSRGRGGGQPQHF. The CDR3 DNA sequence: TGTGCCAGCAGCAGGGGGCGGGGGGGCGGCCAGCCCCAGCATTTT. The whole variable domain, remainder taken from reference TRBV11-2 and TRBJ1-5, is EAGVAQSPRYKIIEKRQSVAFWCNPISGHATLYWYQQILGQGPKLLIQFQNNGVVDDSQLPKDRFSAERLKGVDSTLKIQPAKLEDSAVYLCASSRGRGGGQPQHFGDGTRLSIL.

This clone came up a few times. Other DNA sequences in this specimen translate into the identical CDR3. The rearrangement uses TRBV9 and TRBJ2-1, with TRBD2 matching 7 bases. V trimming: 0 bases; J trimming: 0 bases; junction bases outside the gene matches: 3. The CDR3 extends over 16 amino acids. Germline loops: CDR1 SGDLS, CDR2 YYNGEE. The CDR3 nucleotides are TGTGCCAGCAGCGTAGATCCTAGCGGCTCCTACAATGAGCAGTTCTTC. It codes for CASSVDPSGSYNEQFF.

CDR3 amino acids: CASSLGALAFKNEQFF. The CDR3 DNA reads TGTGCCAGCTCACTCGGGGCCCTAGCGTTTAAAAATGAGCAGTTCTTC. The chain combines TRBV18 with TRBJ2-1; tentative D call: TRBD2 (6 bases). This CDR3 is built from 16 residues. Looked up from germline, CDR1 is KGHSH and CDR2 is LQKENI. V dropped 4 bases and J dropped 7 bases, with 20 bases sitting between them.

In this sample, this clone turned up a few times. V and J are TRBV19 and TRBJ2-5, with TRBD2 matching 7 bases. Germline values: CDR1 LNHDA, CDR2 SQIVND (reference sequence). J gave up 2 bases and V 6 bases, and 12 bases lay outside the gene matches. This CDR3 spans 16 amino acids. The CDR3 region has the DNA TGTGCCAGTAGGCCCTATGCGAGCGGGGTTCAAGAGACCCAGTACTTC. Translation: CASRPYASGVQETQYF.

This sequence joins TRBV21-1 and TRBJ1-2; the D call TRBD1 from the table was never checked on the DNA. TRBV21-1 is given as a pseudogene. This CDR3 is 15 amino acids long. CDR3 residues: CASSKARQGWYGYTF. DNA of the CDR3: TGTGCCAGCAGCAAGGCGAGGCAGGGATGGTATGGCTACACCTTC.

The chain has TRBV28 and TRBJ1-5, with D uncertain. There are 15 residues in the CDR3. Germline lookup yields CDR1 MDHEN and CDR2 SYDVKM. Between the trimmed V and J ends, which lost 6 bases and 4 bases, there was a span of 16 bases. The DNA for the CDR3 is TGTGCCAGCAGCCCTGACCGGGAGGATAATCAGCCCCAGCATTTT. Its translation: CASSPDREDNQPQHF.

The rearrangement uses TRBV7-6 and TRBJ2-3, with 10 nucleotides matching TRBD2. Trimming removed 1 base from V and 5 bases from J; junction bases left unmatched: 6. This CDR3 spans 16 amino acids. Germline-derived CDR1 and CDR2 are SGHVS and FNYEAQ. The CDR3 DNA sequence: TGTGCCAGCAGCTTAGGAGCGGGAGGGCCTATAGATACGCAGTATTTT. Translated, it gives CASSLGAGGPIDTQYF.

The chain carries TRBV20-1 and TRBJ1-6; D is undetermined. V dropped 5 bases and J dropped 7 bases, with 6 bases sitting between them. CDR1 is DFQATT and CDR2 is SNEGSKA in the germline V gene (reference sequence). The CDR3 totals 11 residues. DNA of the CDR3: TGCAGTGCTTTCAAAAATTCACCCCTCCACTTT. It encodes CSAFKNSPLHF.

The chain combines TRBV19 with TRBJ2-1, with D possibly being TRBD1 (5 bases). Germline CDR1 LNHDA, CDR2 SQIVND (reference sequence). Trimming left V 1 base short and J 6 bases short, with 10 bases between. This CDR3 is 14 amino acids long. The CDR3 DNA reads TGTGCCAGTAGTATAGCACAGGTTGGCAATGAGCAGTTCTTC. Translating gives CASSIAQVGNEQFF.

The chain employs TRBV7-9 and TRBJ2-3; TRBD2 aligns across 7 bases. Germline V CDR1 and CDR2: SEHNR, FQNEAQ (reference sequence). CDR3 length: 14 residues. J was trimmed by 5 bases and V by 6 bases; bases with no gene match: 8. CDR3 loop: CASSSTSAGDTQYF. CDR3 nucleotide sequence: TGTGCCAGCAGTTCAACTAGCGCGGGAGATACGCAGTATTTT.

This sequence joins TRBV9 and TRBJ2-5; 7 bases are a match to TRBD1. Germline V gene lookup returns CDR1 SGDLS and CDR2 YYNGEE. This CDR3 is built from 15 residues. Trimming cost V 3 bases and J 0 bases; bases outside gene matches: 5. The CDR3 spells CASSARDRHQETQYF. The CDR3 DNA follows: TGTGCCAGCAGCGCCCGGGACAGACACCAAGAGACCCAGTACTTC.

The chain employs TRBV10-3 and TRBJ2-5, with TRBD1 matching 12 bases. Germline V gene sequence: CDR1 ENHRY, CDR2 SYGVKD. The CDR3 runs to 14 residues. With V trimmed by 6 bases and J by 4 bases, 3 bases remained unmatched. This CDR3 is CAIRGQGAGETQYF. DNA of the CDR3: TGTGCCATCAGGGGACAGGGGGCCGGAGAGACCCAGTACTTC.

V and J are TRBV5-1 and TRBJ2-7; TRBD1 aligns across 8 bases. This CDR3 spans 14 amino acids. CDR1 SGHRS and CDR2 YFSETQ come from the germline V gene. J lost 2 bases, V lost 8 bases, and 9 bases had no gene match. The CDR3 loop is CASSDRGSPYEQYF. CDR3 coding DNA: TGCGCCAGTAGTGACAGGGGCTCCCCCTACGAGCAGTACTTC.

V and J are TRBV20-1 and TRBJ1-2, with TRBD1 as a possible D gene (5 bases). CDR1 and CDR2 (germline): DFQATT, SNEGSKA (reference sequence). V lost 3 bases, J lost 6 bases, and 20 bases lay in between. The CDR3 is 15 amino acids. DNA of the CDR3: TGCAGTGCTAGTCCGACGGGACTCCCCTTTAATGGCTACACCTTC. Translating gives CSASPTGLPFNGYTF.

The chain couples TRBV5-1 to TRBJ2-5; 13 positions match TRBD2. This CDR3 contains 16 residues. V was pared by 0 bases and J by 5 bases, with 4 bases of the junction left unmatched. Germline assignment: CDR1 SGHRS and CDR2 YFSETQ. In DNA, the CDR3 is TGCGCCAGCAGCTTGGTGGGACTAGCGGGGTTGGAGACCCAGTACTTC. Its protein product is CASSLVGLAGLETQYF.

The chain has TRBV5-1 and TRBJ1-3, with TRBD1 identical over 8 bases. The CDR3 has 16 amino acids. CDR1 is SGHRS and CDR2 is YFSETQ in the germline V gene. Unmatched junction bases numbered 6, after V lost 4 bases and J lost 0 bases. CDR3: CASSLGTGGSGNTIYF. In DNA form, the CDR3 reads TGCGCCAGCAGCCTAGGAACAGGGGGCTCTGGAAACACCATATATTTT.

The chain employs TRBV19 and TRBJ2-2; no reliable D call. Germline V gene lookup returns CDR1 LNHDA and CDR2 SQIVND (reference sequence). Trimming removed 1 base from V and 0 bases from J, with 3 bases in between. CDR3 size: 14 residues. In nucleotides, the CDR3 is TGTGCCAGTAGTATAGCAGCGAACACCGGGGAGCTGTTTTTT. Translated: CASSIAANTGELFF.

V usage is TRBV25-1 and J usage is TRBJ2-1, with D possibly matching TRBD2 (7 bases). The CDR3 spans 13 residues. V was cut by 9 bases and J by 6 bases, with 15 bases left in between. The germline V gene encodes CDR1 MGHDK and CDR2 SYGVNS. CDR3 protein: CASWKGGGNEQFF. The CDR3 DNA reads TGTGCCAGTTGGAAAGGGGGGGGCAATGAGCAGTTCTTC. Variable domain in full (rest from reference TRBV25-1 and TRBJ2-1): EADIYQTPRYLVIGTGKKITLECSQTMGHDKMYWYQQDPGMELHLIHYSYGVNSTEKGDLSSESTVSRIRTEHFPLTLESARPSHTSQYLCASWKGGGNEQFFGPGTRLTVL.

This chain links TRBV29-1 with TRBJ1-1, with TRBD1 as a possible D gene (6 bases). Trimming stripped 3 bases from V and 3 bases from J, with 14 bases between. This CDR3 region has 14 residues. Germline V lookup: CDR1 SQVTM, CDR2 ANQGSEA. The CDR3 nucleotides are TGCAGCGTTGATTCCTACAGGGCGGACACTGAAGCTTTCTTT. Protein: CSVDSYRADTEAFF.

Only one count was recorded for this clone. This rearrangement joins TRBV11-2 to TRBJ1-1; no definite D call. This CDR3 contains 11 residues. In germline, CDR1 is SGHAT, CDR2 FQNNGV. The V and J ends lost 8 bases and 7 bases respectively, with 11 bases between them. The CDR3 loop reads CASAGAVEAFF. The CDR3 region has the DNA TGTGCCAGCGCCGGTGCGGTTGAAGCTTTCTTT.

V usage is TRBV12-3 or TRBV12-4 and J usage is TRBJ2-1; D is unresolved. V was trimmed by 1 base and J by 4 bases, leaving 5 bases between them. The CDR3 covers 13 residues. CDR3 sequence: CASSLGQYNEQFF. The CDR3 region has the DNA TGTGCCAGCAGTTTAGGTCAGTACAATGAGCAGTTCTTC.

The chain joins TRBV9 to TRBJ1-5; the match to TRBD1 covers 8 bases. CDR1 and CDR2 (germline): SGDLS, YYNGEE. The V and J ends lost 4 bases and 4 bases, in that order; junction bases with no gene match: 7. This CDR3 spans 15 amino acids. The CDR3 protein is CASSRGQGENQPQHF. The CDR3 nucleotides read TGTGCCAGCAGCCGCGGACAGGGAGAGAATCAGCCCCAGCATTTT. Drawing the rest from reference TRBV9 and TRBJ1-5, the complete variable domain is DSGVTQTPKHLITATGQRVTLRCSPRSGDLSVYWYQQSLDQGLQFLIQYYNGEERAKGNILERFSAQQFPDLHSELNLSSLELGDSALYFCASSRGQGENQPQHFGDGTRLSIL.

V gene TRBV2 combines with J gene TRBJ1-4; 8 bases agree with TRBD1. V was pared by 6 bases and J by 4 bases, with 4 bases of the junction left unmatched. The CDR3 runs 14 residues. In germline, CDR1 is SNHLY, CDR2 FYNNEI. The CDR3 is CASSADRGNEKLFF. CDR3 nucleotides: TGTGCCAGCAGCGCCGACAGGGGTAATGAAAAACTGTTTTTT.

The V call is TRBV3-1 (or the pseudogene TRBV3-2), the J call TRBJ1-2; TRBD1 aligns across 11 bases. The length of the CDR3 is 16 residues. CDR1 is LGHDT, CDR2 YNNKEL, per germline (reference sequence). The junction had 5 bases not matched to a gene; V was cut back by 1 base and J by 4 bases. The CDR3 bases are TGTGCCAGCAGCCAAGGGACAGGGGGCCGAAGCTATGGCTACACCTTC. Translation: CASSQGTGGRSYGYTF.